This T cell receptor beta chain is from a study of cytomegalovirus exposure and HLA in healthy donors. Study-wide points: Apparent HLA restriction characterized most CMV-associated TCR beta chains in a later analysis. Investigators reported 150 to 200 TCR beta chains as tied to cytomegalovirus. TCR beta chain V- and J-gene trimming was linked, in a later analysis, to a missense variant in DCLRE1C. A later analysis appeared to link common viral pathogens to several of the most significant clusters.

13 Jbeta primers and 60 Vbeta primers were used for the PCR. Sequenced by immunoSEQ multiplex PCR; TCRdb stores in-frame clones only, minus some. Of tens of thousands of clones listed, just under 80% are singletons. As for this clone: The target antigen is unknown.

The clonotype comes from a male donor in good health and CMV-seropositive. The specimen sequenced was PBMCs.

CDR3 in DNA: TGTGCCAGCAGCACGACAGGGAATCAGCCCCAGCATTTT. Protein sequence: CASSTTGNQPQHF. The V and J genes are TRBV13 and TRBJ1-5; TRBD1 matches 7 bases. The CDR3 totals 13 residues. Germline V gene sequence: CDR1 PRHDT, CDR2 FYEKMQ (reference sequence). The ends lost 5 bases at V and 4 bases at J; junction bases unmatched: 2.